This T cell receptor beta chain was recorded in a study of blood T cell repertoires in COVID-19. About the research overall: COVID-19 samples from acute and convalescent phases originated in the United States, Italy and Spain. PBMCs, B-cell-depleted T cells, or T cells were the source of the cDNA or gDNA that made up the material.

In the source study's methods: From reference gene primer amplification, estimates of nucleated cell counts were derived. The protocol was immunoSEQ multiplex PCR, while the TCRdb copy is restricted to in-frame clones and leaves out a portion. V, J and clone size derive from that table, while D and trimming were established from the DNA sequence. The sample consists of around 20,000 clones, around nine tenths of them appearing once. The TCR was taken from a man aged 35 to 55 with active COVID-19. Source material: peripheral blood.

The CDR3 DNA follows: TGTGCCAGCAGTCGGGGGAAAACAGGGGGGAGGGGCCATGAGCAGTTCTTC. The encoded protein is CASSRGKTGGRGHEQFF. The rearrangement uses TRBV6-6 and TRBJ2-1, with D perhaps TRBD1 (8 bases). CDR1 MNHNY and CDR2 SVGAGI come from the germline V gene (reference sequence). The length of the CDR3 is 17 residues. V lost 5 bases, J lost 8 bases, and 25 bases lay in between.